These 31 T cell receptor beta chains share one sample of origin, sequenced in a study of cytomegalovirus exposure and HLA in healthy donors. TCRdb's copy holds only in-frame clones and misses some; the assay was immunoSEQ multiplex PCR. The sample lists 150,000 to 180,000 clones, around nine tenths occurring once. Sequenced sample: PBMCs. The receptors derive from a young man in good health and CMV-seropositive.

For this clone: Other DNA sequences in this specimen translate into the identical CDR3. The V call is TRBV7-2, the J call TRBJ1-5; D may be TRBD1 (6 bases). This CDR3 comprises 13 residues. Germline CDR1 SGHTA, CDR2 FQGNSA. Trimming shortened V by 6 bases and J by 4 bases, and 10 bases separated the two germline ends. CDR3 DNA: TGTGCCAGCAGTCCCAGGGGAAATCAGCCCCAGCATTTT. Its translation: CASSPRGNQPQHF. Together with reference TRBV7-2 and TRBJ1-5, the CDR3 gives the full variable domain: GAGVSQSPSNKVTEKGKDVELRCDPISGHTALYWYRQSLGQGLEFLIYFQGNSAPDKSGLPSDRFSAERTGGSVSTLTIQRTQQEDSAVYLCASSPRGNQPQHFGDGTRLSIL.

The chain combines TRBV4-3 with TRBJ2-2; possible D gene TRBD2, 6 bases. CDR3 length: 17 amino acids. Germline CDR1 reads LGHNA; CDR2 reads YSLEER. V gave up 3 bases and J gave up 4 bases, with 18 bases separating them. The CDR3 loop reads CASSQRSGLGGTGELFF. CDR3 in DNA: TGCGCCAGCAGCCAGCGGTCGGGACTCGGGGGCACCGGGGAGCTGTTTTTT.

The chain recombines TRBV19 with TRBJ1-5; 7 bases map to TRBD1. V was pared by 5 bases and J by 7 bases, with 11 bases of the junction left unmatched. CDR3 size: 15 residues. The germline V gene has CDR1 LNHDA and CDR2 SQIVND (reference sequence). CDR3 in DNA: TGTGCCAGTAGTCCACCCGGGACAGCGGTGCAGCCCCAGCATTTT. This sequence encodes CASSPPGTAVQPQHF.

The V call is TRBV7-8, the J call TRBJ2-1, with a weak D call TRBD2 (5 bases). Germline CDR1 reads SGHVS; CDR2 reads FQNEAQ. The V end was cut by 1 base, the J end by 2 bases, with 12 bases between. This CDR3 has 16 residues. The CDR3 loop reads CASSLVLGGTYNEQFF. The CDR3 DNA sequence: TGTGCCAGCAGCTTAGTACTAGGTGGGACCTACAATGAGCAGTTCTTC.

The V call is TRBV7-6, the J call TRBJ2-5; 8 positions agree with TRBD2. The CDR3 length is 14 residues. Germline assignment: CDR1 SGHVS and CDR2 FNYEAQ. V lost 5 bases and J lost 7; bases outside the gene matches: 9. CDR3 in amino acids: CASSIAGGQGTQYF. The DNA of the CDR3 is TGTGCCAGCAGCATCGCGGGGGGCCAGGGGACCCAGTACTTC.

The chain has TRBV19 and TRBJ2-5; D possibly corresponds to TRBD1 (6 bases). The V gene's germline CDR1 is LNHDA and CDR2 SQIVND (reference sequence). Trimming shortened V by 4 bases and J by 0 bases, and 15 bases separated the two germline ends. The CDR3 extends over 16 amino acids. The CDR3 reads CASSNGGVSYQETQYF. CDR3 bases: TGTGCCAGTAGTAATGGGGGCGTGTCGTACCAAGAGACCCAGTACTTC.

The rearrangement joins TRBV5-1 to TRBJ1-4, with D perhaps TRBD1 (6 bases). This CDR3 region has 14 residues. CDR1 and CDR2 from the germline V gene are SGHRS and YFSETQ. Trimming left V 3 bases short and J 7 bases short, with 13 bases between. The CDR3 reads CASSSQGSGEKLFF. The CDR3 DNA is TGCGCCAGCAGCTCACAGGGTTCGGGTGAAAAACTGTTTTTT.

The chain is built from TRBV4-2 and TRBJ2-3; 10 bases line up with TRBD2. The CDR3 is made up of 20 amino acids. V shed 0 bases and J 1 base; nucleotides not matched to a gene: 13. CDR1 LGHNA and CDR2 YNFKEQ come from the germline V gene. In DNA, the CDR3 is TGTGCCAGCAGCCAAGATCCCAGCGGGAGGGCGAGAGTTGGCACAGATACGCAGTATTTT. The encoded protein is CASSQDPSGRARVGTDTQYF.

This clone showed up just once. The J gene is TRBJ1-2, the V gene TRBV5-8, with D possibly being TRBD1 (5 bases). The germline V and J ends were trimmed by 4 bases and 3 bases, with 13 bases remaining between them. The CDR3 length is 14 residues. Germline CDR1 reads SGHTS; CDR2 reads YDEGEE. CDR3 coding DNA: TGTGCCAGCAGCACCCAGGGTCTTCACTATGGCTACACCTTC. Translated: CASSTQGLHYGYTF.

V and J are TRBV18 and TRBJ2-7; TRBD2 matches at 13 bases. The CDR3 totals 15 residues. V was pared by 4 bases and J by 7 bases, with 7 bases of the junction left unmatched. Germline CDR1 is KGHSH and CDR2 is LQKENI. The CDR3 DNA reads TGTGCCAGCTCACTATGGACTAGCGGGGGCCTAGAGCAGTACTTC. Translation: CASSLWTSGGLEQYF.

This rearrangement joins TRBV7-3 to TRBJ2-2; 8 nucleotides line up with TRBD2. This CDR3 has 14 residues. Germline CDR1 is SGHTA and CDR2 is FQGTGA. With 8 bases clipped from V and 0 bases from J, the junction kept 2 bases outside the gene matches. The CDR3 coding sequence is TGTGCCAGCCGGCGGGGGGCGAACACCGGGGAGCTGTTTTTT. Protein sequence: CASRRGANTGELFF.

In nucleotides, the CDR3 is TGTGCCAGCAGTCGACAGTACCAAGAGACCCAGTACTTC. It encodes CASSRQYQETQYF. The V gene is TRBV7-2, the J gene TRBJ2-5; D is perhaps TRBD1 (5 bases). With 6 bases removed from V and 0 bases from J, the gap between germline ends came to 8 bases. The CDR3 covers 13 residues. Germline V gene sequence: CDR1 SGHTA, CDR2 FQGNSA.

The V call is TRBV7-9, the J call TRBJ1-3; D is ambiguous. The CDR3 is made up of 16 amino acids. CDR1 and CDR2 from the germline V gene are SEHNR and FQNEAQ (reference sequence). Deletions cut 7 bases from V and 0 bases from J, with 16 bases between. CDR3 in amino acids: CASTSTRDNSGNTIYF. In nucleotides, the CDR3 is TGTGCCAGCACCTCGACACGAGACAACTCTGGAAACACCATATATTTT.

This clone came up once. Here the CDR3 reads CASSAQIGWETQYF. The CDR3 DNA reads TGTGCCAGCAGCGCGCAAATCGGGTGGGAGACCCAGTACTTC. J is TRBJ2-5 and V is TRBV13; D uncertain. V was clipped by 5 bases and J by 5 bases, with 15 bases between them. This CDR3 is 14 amino acids long. CDR1 is PRHDT and CDR2 is FYEKMQ in the germline V gene (reference sequence).

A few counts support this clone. The DNA for the CDR3 is TGTGCCAGCAGCTTAGCCAACGGCTACGAGCAGTACTTC. Translating it yields CASSLANGYEQYF. The chain couples TRBV13 to TRBJ2-7; no reliable D call. V gave up 1 base and J gave up 3 bases, with 7 bases separating them. This CDR3 has 13 amino acids. CDR1 and CDR2 from the germline V gene are PRHDT and FYEKMQ (reference sequence).

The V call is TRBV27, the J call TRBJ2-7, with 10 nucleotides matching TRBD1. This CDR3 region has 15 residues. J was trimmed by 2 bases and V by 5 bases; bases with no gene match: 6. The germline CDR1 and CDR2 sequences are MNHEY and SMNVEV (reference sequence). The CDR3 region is CASSTAGTGAYEQYF. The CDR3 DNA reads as TGTGCCAGCAGTACAGCGGGGACAGGGGCCTACGAGCAGTACTTC.

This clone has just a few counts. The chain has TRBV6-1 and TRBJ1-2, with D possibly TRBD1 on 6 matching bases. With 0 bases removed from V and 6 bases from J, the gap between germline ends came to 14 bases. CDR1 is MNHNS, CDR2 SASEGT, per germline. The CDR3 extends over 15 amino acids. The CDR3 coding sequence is TGTGCCAGCAGTGAAGCTACGCAGGGGAGGGATGGCTACACCTTC. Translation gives CASSEATQGRDGYTF.

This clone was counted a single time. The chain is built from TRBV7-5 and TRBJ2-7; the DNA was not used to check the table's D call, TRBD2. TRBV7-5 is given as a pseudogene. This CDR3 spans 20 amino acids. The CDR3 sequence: CARSSFSATSGGNSSYEQYF. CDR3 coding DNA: TGTGCCAGAAGCTCGTTCTCCGCGACTAGCGGGGGGAACAGCTCCTACGAGCAGTACTTC.

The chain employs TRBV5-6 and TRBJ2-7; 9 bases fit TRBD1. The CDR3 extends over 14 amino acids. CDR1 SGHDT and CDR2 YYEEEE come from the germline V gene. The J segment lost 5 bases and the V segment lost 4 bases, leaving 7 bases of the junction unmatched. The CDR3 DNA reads TGTGCCAGCAGCAGTACGGGACAGGGACACGAGCAGTACTTC. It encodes CASSSTGQGHEQYF.

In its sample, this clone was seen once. The CDR3 coding sequence is TGCGCCAGCAGCCAAGATCGTTTTGGGGACTATTGGACCGGGGAGCTGTTTTTT. This gives the protein CASSQDRFGDYWTGELFF. V is TRBV4-1 and J is TRBJ2-2; 7 positions match TRBD2. V lost 0 bases and J lost 5; bases outside the gene matches: 12. The CDR3 spans 18 residues. The V gene's germline CDR1 is MGHRA and CDR2 YSYEKL.

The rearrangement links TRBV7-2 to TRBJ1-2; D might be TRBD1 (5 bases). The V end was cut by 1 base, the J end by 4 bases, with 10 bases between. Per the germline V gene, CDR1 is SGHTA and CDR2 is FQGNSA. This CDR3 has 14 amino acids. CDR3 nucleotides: TGTGCCAGCAGCTTAGTTGGGGCTGTCTATGGCTACACCTTC. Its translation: CASSLVGAVYGYTF.

CDR3 in amino acids: CASSTTGDNEQFF. CDR3 nucleotide sequence: TGTGCCAGCTCTACCACTGGAGACAATGAGCAGTTCTTC. The chain combines TRBV18 with TRBJ2-1; D unresolved. V shed 6 bases and J shed 5 bases, with 11 bases lying between them. Germline-derived CDR1 and CDR2 are KGHSH and LQKENI. This CDR3 has 13 amino acids.

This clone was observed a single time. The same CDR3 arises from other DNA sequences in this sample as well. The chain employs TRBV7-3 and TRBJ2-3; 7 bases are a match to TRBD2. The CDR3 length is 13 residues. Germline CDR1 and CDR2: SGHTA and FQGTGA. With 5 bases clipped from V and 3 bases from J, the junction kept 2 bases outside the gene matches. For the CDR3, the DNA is TGTGCCAGCAGCGGCGGGGGAACAGATACGCAGTATTTT. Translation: CASSGGGTDTQYF.

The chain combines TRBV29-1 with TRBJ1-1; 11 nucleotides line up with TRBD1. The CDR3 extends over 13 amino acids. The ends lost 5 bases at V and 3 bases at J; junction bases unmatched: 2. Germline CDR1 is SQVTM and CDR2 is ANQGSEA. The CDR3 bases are TGCAGCGTTTGGGACAGGGGGGACACTGAAGCTTTCTTT. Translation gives CSVWDRGDTEAFF. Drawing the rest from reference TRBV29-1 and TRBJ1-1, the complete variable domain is SAVISQKPSRDICQRGTSLTIQCQVDSQVTMMFWYRQQPGQSLTLIATANQGSEATYESGFVIDKFPISRPNLTFSTLTVSNMSPEDSSIYLCSVWDRGDTEAFFGQGTRLTVV.

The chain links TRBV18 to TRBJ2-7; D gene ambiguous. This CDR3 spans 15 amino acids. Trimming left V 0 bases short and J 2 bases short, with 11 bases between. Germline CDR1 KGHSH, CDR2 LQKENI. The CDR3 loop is CASSPPPAVTYEQYF. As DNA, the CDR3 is TGTGCCAGCTCACCACCTCCGGCGGTCACCTACGAGCAGTACTTC.

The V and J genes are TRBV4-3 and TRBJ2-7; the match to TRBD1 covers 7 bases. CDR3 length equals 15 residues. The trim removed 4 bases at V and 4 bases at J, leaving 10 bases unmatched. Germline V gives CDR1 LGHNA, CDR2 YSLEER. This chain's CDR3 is CASSPDRLGGYEQYF. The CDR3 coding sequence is TGCGCCAGCAGCCCGGACAGGCTAGGCGGGTACGAGCAGTACTTC.

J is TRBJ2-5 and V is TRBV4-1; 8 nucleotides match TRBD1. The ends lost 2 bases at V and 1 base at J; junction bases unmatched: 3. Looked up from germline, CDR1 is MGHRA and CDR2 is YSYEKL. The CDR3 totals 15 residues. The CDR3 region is CASSQSGQAQETQYF. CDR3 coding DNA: TGCGCCAGCAGCCAATCGGGACAGGCCCAAGAGACCCAGTACTTC.

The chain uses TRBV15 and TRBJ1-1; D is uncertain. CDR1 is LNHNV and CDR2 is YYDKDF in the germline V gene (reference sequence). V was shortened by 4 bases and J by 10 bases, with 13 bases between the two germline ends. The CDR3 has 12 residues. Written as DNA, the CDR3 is TGTGCCACCAGCAATATGGGCATCGGAGCTTTCTTT. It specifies CATSNMGIGAFF.

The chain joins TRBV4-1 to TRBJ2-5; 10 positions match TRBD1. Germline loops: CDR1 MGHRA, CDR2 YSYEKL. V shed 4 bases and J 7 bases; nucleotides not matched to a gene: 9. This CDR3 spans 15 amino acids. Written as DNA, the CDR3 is TGCGCCAGCAGCCGCCCTGGGACAGGGGAATGGACCCAGTACTTC. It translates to CASSRPGTGEWTQYF.

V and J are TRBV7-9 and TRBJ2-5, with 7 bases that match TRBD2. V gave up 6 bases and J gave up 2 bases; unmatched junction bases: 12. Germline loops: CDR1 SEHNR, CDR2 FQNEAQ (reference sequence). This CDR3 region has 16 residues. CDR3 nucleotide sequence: TGTGCCAGCAGTCGTTCTATTGGCGGGAGTCAAGAGACCCAGTACTTC. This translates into CASSRSIGGSQETQYF.

The CDR3 spells CASSYTSRREKLFF. The CDR3 region has the DNA TGTGCCAGCAGTTACACCTCTCGGAGGGAAAAACTGTTTTTT. This chain uses TRBV6-5 with TRBJ1-4; D gene unclear. CDR3 length: 14 amino acids. Deletions cut 2 bases from V and 8 bases from J, with 12 bases between. CDR1 is MNHEY, CDR2 SVGAGI, per germline.